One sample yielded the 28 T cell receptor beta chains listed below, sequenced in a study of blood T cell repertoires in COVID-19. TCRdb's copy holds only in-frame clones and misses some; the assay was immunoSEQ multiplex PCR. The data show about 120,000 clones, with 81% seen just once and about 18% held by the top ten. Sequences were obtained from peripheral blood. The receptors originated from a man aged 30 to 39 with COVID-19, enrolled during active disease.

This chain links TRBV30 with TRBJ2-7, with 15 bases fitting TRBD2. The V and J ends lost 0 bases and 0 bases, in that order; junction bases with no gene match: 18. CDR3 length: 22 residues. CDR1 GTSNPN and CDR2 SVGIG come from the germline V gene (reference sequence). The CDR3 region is CAWSVEGLAGGRTGRLSYEQYF. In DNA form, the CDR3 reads TGTGCCTGGAGTGTAGAGGGACTAGCGGGAGGCCGAACCGGCCGCCTCTCCTACGAGCAGTACTTC.

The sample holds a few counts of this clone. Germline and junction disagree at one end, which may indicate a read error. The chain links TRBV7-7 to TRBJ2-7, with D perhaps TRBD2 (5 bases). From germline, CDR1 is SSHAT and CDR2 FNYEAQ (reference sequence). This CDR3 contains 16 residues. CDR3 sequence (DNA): TGTGCTAGCAGCCAAGAGGGTCGAGGATTCTCCTACGAGCAGTACTTC. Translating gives CASSQEGRGFSYEQYF.

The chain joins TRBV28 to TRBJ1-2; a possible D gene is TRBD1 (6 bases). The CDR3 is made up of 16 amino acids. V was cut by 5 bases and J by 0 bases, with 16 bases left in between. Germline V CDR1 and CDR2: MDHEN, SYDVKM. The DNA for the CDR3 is TGTGCCAGCAGTCCACACGGGACACGCTCTAACTATGGCTACACCTTC. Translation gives CASSPHGTRSNYGYTF.

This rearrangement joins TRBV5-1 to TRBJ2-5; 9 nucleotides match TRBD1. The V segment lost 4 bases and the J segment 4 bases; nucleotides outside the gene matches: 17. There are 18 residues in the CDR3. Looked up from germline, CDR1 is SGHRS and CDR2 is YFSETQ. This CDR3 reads CASSTQGQGGGYGETQYF. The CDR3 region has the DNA TGCGCCAGCAGCACCCAGGGACAGGGAGGGGGATACGGAGAGACCCAGTACTTC.

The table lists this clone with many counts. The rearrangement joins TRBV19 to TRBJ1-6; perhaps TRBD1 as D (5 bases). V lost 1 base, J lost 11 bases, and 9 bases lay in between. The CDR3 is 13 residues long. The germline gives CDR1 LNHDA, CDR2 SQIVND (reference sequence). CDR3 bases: TGTGCCAGTAGTATAGGGGGGACTCCACCCCTCCACTTT. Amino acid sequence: CASSIGGTPPLHF.

CDR3 sequence: CASKNWGRGNEKLFF. The CDR3 region has the DNA TGTGCCAGCAAAAATTGGGGTCGGGGGAATGAAAAACTGTTTTTT. The V and J genes are TRBV5-8 and TRBJ1-4; tentative D call: TRBD1 (5 bases). The V end was cut by 6 bases, the J end by 5 bases, with 17 bases between. Germline-derived CDR1 and CDR2 are SGHTS and YDEGEE. This CDR3 comprises 15 residues.

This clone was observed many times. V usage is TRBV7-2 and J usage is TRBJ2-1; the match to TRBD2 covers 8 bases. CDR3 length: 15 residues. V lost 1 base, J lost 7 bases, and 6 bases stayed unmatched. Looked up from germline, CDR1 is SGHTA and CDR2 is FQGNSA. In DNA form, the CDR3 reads TGTGCCAGCAGCTTAGACGGGAGGGCCGTAAATGAGCAGTTCTTC. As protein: CASSLDGRAVNEQFF. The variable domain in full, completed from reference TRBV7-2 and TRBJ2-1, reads GAGVSQSPSNKVTEKGKDVELRCDPISGHTALYWYRQSLGQGLEFLIYFQGNSAPDKSGLPSDRFSAERTGGSVSTLTIQRTQQEDSAVYLCASSLDGRAVNEQFFGPGTRLTVL.

The CDR3 spells CASRRGGLYF. For the CDR3, the DNA is TGTGCCAGCAGGCGGGGGGGGCTCTACTTC. V and J are TRBV6-5 and TRBJ2-7; 9 nucleotides agree with TRBD2. Germline loops: CDR1 MNHEY, CDR2 SVGAGI. The V segment lost 6 bases and the J segment 13 bases; nucleotides outside the gene matches: 4. The CDR3 has 10 amino acids.

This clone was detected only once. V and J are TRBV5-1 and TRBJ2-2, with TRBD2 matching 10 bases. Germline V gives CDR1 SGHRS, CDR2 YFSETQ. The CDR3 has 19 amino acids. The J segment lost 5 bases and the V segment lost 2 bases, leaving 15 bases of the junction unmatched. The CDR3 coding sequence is TGCGCCAGCAGCTTTGGCCTAGCGGGAGAAGTGAGGGGAACCGGGGAGCTGTTTTTT. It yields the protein CASSFGLAGEVRGTGELFF.

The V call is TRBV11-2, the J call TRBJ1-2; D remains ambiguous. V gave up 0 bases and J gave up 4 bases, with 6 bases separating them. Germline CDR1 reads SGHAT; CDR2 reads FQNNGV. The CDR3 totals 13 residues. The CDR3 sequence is CASSLDGSYGYTF. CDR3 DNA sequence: TGTGCCAGCAGCTTAGACGGTTCCTATGGCTACACCTTC. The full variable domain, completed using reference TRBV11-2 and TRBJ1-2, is EAGVAQSPRYKIIEKRQSVAFWCNPISGHATLYWYQQILGQGPKLLIQFQNNGVVDDSQLPKDRFSAERLKGVDSTLKIQPAKLEDSAVYLCASSLDGSYGYTFGSGTRLTVV.

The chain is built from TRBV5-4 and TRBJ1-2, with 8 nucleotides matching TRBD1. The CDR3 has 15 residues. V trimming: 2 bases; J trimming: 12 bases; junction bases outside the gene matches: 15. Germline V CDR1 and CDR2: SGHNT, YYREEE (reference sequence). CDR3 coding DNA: TGTGCCAGCAGCTTCATCGGACAGGGTCTAAAATACAACACCTTC. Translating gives CASSFIGQGLKYNTF.

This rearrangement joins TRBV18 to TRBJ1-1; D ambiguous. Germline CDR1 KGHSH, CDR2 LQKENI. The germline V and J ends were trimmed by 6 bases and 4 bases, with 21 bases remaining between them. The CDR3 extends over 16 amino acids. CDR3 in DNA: TGTGCCAGCTCCCCTCAGGACCCGGCGGGCGGCACTGAAGCTTTCTTT. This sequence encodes CASSPQDPAGGTEAFF.

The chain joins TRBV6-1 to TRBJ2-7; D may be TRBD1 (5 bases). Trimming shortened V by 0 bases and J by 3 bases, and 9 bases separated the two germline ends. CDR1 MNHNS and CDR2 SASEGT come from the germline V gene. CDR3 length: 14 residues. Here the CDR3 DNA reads TGTGCCAGCAGTGAAGCGACGCAGGGCTACGAGCAGTACTTC. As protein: CASSEATQGYEQYF.

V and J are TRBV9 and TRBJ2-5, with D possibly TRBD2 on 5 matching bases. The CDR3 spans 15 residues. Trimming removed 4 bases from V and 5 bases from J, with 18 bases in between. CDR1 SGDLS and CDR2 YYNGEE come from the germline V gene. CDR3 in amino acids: CASSLETGRRETQYF. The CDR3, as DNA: TGTGCCAGCAGCTTAGAGACTGGGAGAAGGGAGACCCAGTACTTC.

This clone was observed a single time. The CDR3 sequence: CAISESTRDLYGYTF. The DNA for the CDR3 is TGTGCCATCAGTGAGTCGACTCGGGATCTCTATGGCTACACCTTC. This chain connects TRBV10-3 to TRBJ1-2; no reliable D call. The CDR3 length is 15 residues. CDR1 and CDR2 (germline): ENHRY, SYGVKD. V dropped 0 bases and J dropped 4 bases, with 12 bases sitting between them.

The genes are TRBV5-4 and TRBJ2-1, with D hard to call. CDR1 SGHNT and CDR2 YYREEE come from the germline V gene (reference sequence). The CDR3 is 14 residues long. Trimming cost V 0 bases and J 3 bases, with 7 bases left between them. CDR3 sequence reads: CASSLVLGYNEQFF. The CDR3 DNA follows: TGTGCCAGCAGCTTGGTCCTAGGCTACAATGAGCAGTTCTTC.

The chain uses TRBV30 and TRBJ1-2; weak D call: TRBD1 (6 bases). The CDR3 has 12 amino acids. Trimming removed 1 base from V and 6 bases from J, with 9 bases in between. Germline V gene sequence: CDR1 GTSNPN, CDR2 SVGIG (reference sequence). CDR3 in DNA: TGTGCCTGGAGTGGGGGGCAGGATGGCTACACCTTC. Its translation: CAWSGGQDGYTF.

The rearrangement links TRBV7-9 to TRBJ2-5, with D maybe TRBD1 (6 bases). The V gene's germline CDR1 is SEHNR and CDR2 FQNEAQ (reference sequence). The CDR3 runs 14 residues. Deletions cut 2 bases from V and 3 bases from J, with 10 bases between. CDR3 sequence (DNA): TGTGCCAGCAGCTTAAAGTCAGGGGAAGAGACCCAGTACTTC. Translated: CASSLKSGEETQYF.

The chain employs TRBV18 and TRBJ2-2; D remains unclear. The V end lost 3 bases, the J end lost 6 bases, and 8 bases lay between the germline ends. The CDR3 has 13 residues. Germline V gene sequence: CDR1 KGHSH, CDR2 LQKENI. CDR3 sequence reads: CASSPGGAGELFF. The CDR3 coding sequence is TGTGCCAGCTCACCCGGCGGAGCCGGGGAGCTGTTTTTT. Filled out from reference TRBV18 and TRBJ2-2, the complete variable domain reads NAGVMQNPRHLVRRRGQEARLRCSPMKGHSHVYWYRQLPEEGLKFMVYLQKENIIDESGMPKERFSAEFPKEGPSILRIQQVVRGDSAAYFCASSPGGAGELFFGEGSRLTVL.

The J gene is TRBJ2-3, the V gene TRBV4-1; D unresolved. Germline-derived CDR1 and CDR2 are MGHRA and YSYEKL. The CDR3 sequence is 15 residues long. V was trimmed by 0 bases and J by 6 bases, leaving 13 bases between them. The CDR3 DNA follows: TGCGCCAGCAGCCAAGATCTAGTCCGGCTTGATACGCAGTATTTT. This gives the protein CASSQDLVRLDTQYF.

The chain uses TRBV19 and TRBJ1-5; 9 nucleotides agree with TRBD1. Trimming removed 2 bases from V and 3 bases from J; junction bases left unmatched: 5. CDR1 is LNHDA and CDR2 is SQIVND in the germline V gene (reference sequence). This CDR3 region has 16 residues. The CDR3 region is CASSIKTGGANQPQHF. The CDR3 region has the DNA TGTGCCAGTAGTATAAAGACAGGGGGTGCCAATCAGCCCCAGCATTTT.

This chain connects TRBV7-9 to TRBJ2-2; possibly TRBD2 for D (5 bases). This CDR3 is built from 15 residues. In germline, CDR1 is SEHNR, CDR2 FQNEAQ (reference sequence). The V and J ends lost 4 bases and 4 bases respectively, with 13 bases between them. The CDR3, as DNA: TGTGCCAGCAGCTCGAGGCAGGCGGGCACCGGGGAGCTGTTTTTT. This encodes CASSSRQAGTGELFF.

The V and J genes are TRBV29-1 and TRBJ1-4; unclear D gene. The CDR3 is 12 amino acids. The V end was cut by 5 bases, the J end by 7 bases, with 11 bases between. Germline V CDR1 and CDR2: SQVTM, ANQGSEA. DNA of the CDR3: TGCAGCGTTAAAAGAGGAGGTGAAAAACTGTTTTTT. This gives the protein CSVKRGGEKLFF.

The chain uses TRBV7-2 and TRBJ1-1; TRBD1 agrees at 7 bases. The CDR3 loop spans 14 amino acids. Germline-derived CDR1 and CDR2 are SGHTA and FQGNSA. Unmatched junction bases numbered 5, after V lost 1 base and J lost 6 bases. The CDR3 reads CASSLGQGGSEAFF. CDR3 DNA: TGTGCCAGCAGCTTAGGACAGGGCGGTTCTGAAGCTTTCTTT.

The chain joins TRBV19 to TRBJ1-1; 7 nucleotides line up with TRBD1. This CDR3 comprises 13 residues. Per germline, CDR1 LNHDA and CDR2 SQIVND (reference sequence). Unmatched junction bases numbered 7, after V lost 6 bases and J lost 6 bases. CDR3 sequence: CASSPPGTAEAFF. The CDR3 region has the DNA TGTGCCAGTAGCCCCCCCGGGACAGCTGAAGCTTTCTTT.

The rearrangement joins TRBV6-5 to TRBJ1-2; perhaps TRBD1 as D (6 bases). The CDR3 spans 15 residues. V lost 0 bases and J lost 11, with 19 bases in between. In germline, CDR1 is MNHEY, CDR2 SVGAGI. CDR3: CASSYSPGELVVYTF. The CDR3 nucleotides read TGTGCCAGCAGTTACTCGCCAGGGGAGTTGGTGGTATACACCTTC.

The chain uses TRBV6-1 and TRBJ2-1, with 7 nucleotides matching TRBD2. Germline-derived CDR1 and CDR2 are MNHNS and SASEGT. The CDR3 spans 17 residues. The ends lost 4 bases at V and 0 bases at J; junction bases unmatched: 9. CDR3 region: CASSVMGLADSYNEQFF. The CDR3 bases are TGTGCCAGCAGTGTTATGGGGCTAGCGGACTCCTACAATGAGCAGTTCTTC.

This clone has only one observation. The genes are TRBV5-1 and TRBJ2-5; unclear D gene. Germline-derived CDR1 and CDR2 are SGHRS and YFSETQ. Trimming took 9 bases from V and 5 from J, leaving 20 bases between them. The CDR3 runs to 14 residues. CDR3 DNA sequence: TGCGCCAACGTGGGTCCTCACGTCGGGGAGACCCAGTACTTC. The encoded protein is CANVGPHVGETQYF.